The following is a TCR beta chain sequence with its context. Its antigen is still unknown. The data derive from a study of identical twins. Via MiXCR, TCRdb re-called the 5' RACE reads, giving one row per CDR3 protein. The table records roughly 1,500,000 distinct CDR3 sequences, roughly a third of them present only once. The study, taken as a whole, reports: Insertions were reduced in abundant cord blood beta clonotypes but not in memory repertoires.

All donors were healthy Caucasians. The specimen was cord blood. This TCR was sampled from a newborn girl in good health.

The CDR3 here is CASRGVGTEAFF. The CDR3 DNA sequence: TGTGCCAGCAGGGGTGTAGGTACTGAAGCTTTCTTT. V gene TRBV25-1 combines with J gene TRBJ1-1, with D hard to call. Germline V gene sequence: CDR1 MGHDK, CDR2 SYGVNS. V shed 6 bases and J shed 5 bases, with 10 bases lying between them. The CDR3 covers 12 residues.